Following are 9 T cell receptor beta chains from one sample sequenced in a study of response to subunit inactivated influenza vaccine. TCRdb redid the calling of the RT-PCR reads with MiXCR, one entry per CDR3 protein. Of around 650,000 distinct CDR3 sequences listed, around a sixth are singletons. The specimen comprised PBMCs from blood, sampled 11 to 12 days after vaccination. The receptors here all came from a man aged 50 or older who received an inactivated influenza vaccine.

This clonotype was seen many times. This chain links TRBV5-1 with TRBJ2-5, with unresolved D. V gave up 4 bases and J gave up 5 bases, with 12 bases separating them. Germline loops: CDR1 SGHRS, CDR2 YFSETQ. The CDR3 sequence is 13 residues long. The CDR3: CASSATIGETQYF. CDR3 bases: TGCGCCAGCAGCGCCACTATCGGGGAGACCCAGTACTTC. The variable domain in full, completed from reference TRBV5-1 and TRBJ2-5, reads KAGVTQTPRYLIKTRGQQVTLSCSPISGHRSVSWYQQTPGQGLQFLFEYFSETQRNKGNFPGRFSGRQFSNSRSEMNVSTLELGDSALYLCASSATIGETQYFGPGTRLLVL.

This clonotype was counted only a few times. The chain uses TRBV20-1 and TRBJ2-3, with D maybe TRBD2 (5 bases). Trimming shortened V by 6 bases and J by 0 bases, and 16 bases separated the two germline ends. CDR1 is DFQATT, CDR2 SNEGSKA, per germline (reference sequence). There are 15 residues in the CDR3. The CDR3 here is CSAEAAMGSTDTQYF. The CDR3 bases are TGCAGTGCGGAGGCAGCGATGGGGAGCACAGATACGCAGTATTTT.

The genes are TRBV7-2 and TRBJ2-7, with TRBD1 as a possible D gene (5 bases). Per germline, CDR1 SGHTA and CDR2 FQGNSA. Trimming pared 1 base from V and 7 bases from J, leaving 11 bases between. The CDR3 runs 13 residues. The CDR3 sequence: CASSLEGVGEQYF. CDR3 DNA sequence: TGTGCCAGCAGCTTAGAAGGGGTCGGAGAGCAGTACTTC.

The chain employs TRBV29-1 and TRBJ1-2, with D perhaps matching TRBD1 (5 bases). Trimming took 0 bases from V and 2 from J, leaving 19 bases between them. CDR1 is SQVTM and CDR2 is ANQGSEA in the germline V gene. The CDR3 totals 17 residues. CDR3 loop: CSVEDHFWDPANYGYTF. The CDR3 DNA is TGCAGCGTTGAAGATCATTTCTGGGACCCCGCGAACTATGGCTACACCTTC.

This clonotype was seen only a few times. This chain links TRBV7-2 with TRBJ1-2; a possible D gene is TRBD1 (6 bases). The length of the CDR3 is 14 residues. Trimming took 5 bases from V and 1 from J, leaving 11 bases between them. The germline CDR1 and CDR2 sequences are SGHTA and FQGNSA. The CDR3 coding sequence is TGTGCCAGCAGCCCCCGGACAGTTAACTATGGCTACACCTTC. Translating it yields CASSPRTVNYGYTF.

This clonotype was recorded at least ten times. The rearrangement uses TRBV29-1 and TRBJ1-1; D gene unclear. Trimming took 4 bases from V and 1 from J, leaving 7 bases between them. CDR1 and CDR2 from the germline V gene are SQVTM and ANQGSEA. The CDR3 extends over 12 amino acids. Written as DNA, the CDR3 is TGCAGCGTTGCGGTTGGGAACACTGAAGCTTTCTTT. Amino acid sequence: CSVAVGNTEAFF.

Regarding this clonotype: The DNA is left out, because the CDR3 cannot be placed on it with certainty; the CDR3 is given as TCRdb lists it. The chain employs TRBV19 and TRBJ2-7; whether TRBD1, the table's D call, matches the DNA was not checked. Inclusive of both ends, the CDR3 amounts to 14 amino acids. CDR1 LNHDA and CDR2 SQIVND come from the germline V gene (reference sequence). Here the CDR3 reads CASTSGSPTYEQYF.

This clonotype was picked up many times. The chain carries TRBV29-1 and TRBJ2-1; D possibly uses TRBD1 or TRBD2 (5 bases each). The CDR3 spans 14 residues. Germline CDR1 and CDR2: SQVTM and ANQGSEA. Trimming took 6 bases from V and 0 from J, leaving 12 bases between them. The CDR3 DNA sequence: TGCAGCGTCCGTTTGGGGGTCTCCTACAATGAGCAGTTCTTC. Translating gives CSVRLGVSYNEQFF.

This clonotype was seen at least ten times. The chain links TRBV15 to TRBJ2-5; D is possibly TRBD2 (5 bases). Trimming removed 1 base from V and 3 bases from J, with 12 bases in between. There are 15 residues in the CDR3. CDR1 and CDR2 (germline): LNHNV, YYDKDF (reference sequence). The chain's CDR3 is CATSRAVASEETQYF. The CDR3 DNA sequence: TGTGCCACCAGCAGAGCGGTAGCGAGTGAAGAGACCCAGTACTTC.